This TCR beta chain emerged from a study of regulatory T cells in long-lasting Graves disease. Regarding the study as a whole: Tissue studied was limited to peripheral blood, excluding thyroid tissue.

With iRepertoire HTBI primers and Arm-PCR of CDR3 regions, TCR beta libraries were built. MiXCR was run by TCRdb on the multiplex PCR reads, yielding one entry per CDR3 protein. The table has fewer than 550,000 distinct CDR3 sequences, roughly 16% seen once. As for time point: newly diagnosed GD, antithyroid drugs for less than 3 months. RNA extracted from PBMCs served as the sequencing template. Turning to this clonotype: Its antigen is still unknown.

From germline, CDR1 is MDHEN and CDR2 SYDVKM. V dropped 6 bases and J dropped 7 bases, with 12 bases sitting between them. This CDR3 has 12 amino acids. These data were also filed under a second study, of T cells in Graves' hyperthyroidism and ophthalmopathy. In that study: Primed by the HTBI set, a first-round RT-PCR was run on the TCR CDR3. Most clonotypes that expanded in the thyroid above 0.001 also showed up in blood.

This sample comprised peripheral blood mononuclear cells (PBMCs), obtained at new diagnosis, from a patient treated with antithyroid drugs. This rearrangement joins TRBV28 to TRBJ1-2; no reliable D call. This receptor was taken from a woman aged 35-65 years with Graves disease. The CDR3 DNA reads as TGTGCCAGCAGCGTTACTATAAGTGGCTACACCTTC. As protein: CASSVTISGYTF.